These T cell receptor beta chains were read from a single sample in a study of OX40 agonist ivuxolimab in advanced cancers. The repertoire was sequenced with immunoSEQ multiplex PCR; TCRdb's copy has only in-frame clones and lacks some. Among around 60,000 clones listed, over 90% were seen once. Material: CD4+ or CD8+ T cells sorted from blood, obtained in a trial of the OX40 agonist ivuxolimab. These receptors came from an adult with an advanced solid tumor such as melanoma, head and neck, liver or kidney cancer. Each CDR3 is given with its conserved first and last residue. The order of the fields is D gene, CDR3 length, J gene, clone size, V gene, CDR3 DNA, CDR3 protein. D genes are given only for firm matches. Clone size is stated in some rows and not others, as once, few, many or a class when expanded.

TRBD2,15,TRBJ2-1,-,TRBV7-9,TGTGCCAGCAGCCCGGGACTAGCGGGGCACAATGAGCAGTTCTTC,CASSPGLAGHNEQFF
-,14,TRBJ2-1,-,TRBV7-9,TGTGCCAGCAGCCAAAAGGGAGCTCTTGGGGGGCAGTTCTTC,CASSQKGALGGQFF
-,11,TRBJ2-7,-,TRBV29-1,TGCAGCGTCCTACAGGGCTACGAGCAGTACTTC,CSVLQGYEQYF
-,16,TRBJ1-1,-,TRBV11-3,TGTGCCAGCAGCCCCGAATGGACAAGGGAGGTCTCTGAAGCTTTCTTT,CASSPEWTREVSEAFF
-,15,TRBJ2-6,once,TRBV27,TGTGCCAGCAGTCCTGGGCCGTCTGGGGCCAACGTCCTGACTTTC,CASSPGPSGANVLTF
-,14,TRBJ2-7,-,TRBV27,TGTGCCAGCAGTTTCGGACAGCTGTCCTACGAGCAGTACTTC,CASSFGQLSYEQYF
-,13,TRBJ2-5,-,TRBV7-6,TGTGCCAGCAGCTCTGGGACGCAAGAGACCCAGTACTTC,CASSSGTQETQYF
-,15,TRBJ2-1,-,TRBV13,TGTGCCAGCAGCTTATGGGGGAGTTCCCAAAATGAGCAGTTCTTC,CASSLWGSSQNEQFF
TRBD2,14,TRBJ2-5,-,TRBV10-1,TGCGCCAGCACTAATCTAGCGGTAAAAGAGACCCAGTACTTC,CASTNLAVKETQYF
TRBD2,16,TRBJ2-1,-,TRBV5-1,TGCGCCAGCAGCTTGGTAGCAGCGGGAGAGTACAATGAGCAGTTCTTC,CASSLVAAGEYNEQFF
TRBD1,14,TRBJ1-5,-,TRBV6-6,TGTGCCAGCAGCCGAACAGGGGGCAATCAGCCCCAGCATTTT,CASSRTGGNQPQHF